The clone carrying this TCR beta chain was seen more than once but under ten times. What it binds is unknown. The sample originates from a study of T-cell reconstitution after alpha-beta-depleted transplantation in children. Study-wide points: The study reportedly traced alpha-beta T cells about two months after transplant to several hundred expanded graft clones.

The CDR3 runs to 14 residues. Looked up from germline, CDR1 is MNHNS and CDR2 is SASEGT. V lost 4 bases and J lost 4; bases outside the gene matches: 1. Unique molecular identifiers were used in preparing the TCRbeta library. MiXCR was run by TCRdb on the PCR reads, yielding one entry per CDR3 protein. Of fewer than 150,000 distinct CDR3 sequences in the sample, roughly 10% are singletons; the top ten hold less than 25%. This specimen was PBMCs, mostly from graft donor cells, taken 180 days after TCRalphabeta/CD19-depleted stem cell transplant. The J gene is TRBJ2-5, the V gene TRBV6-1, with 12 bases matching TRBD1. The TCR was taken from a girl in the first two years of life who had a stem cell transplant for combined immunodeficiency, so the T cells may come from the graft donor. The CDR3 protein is CASSGGQGAETQYF. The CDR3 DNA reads TGTGCCAGCAGTGGGGGACAGGGGGCAGAGACCCAGTACTTC.